One and the same sample provided the 17 T cell receptor beta chains below, sequenced in a study of T cell changes during pregnancy in multiple sclerosis. Profiling relied on immunoSEQ multiplex PCR, and the TCRdb table lists in-frame clones only, not all of them. The sample carries fewer than 95,000 clones, over 80% recorded once. The sample in question was peripheral blood, obtained in the first trimester of pregnancy. The receptors were sampled from a female donor with multiple sclerosis, enrolled in a pregnancy study.

The chain uses TRBV19 and TRBJ1-2; D is possibly TRBD1 (6 bases). The CDR3 has 15 residues. Trimming pared 8 bases from V and 5 bases from J, leaving 21 bases between. Germline assignment: CDR1 LNHDA and CDR2 SQIVND (reference sequence). This chain's CDR3 is CASLTWTVVPYGYTF. CDR3 DNA: TGTGCCAGTCTAACGTGGACAGTAGTCCCATATGGCTACACCTTC.

V gene TRBV10-3 combines with J gene TRBJ2-5; possibly TRBD2 for D (5 bases). CDR3 length: 13 amino acids. V was cut by 10 bases and J by 2 bases, with 14 bases left in between. The germline gives CDR1 ENHRY, CDR2 SYGVKD. In DNA form, the CDR3 reads TGTGCCAACGCCGTTAGCGCGCAAGAGACCCAGTACTTC. It encodes CANAVSAQETQYF.

The rearrangement joins TRBV15 to TRBJ1-1; D is uncertain. Germline CDR1 LNHNV, CDR2 YYDKDF (reference sequence). Trimming removed 0 bases from V and 8 bases from J, with 10 bases in between. CDR3 length: 13 amino acids. CDR3 DNA: TGTGCCACCAGCAGAGATCTACCCCAAGAAGCTTTCTTT. Translated: CATSRDLPQEAFF.

The rearrangement joins TRBV18 to TRBJ2-1; TRBD2 is a possible D gene (6 bases). CDR1 is KGHSH and CDR2 is LQKENI in the germline V gene. CDR3 length equals 13 residues. V was pared by 3 bases and J by 4 bases, with 7 bases between. CDR3 sequence reads: CASSPGTYNEQFF. The DNA of the CDR3 is TGTGCCAGCTCACCGGGGACTTACAATGAGCAGTTCTTC.

V usage is TRBV27 and J usage is TRBJ1-6; TRBD1 matches at 7 bases. Trimming took 3 bases from V and 0 from J; bases not matched to a gene: 5. From germline, CDR1 is MNHEY and CDR2 SMNVEV (reference sequence). The CDR3 is 17 amino acids. The CDR3 DNA is TGTGCCAGCAGTTTTTGGGACAGAAGCTCCTATAATTCACCCCTCCACTTT. This codes for CASSFWDRSSYNSPLHF.

This clone was recorded once. The chain recombines TRBV7-9 with TRBJ2-1; D perhaps matches TRBD2 (5 bases). The CDR3 consists of 14 residues. Trimming left V 3 bases short and J 3 bases short, with 9 bases between. Looked up from germline, CDR1 is SEHNR and CDR2 is FQNEAQ (reference sequence). In nucleotides, the CDR3 is TGTGCCAGCAGCTTCTCGGGGAACTACAATGAGCAGTTCTTC. It specifies CASSFSGNYNEQFF.

This clone occurred once. This rearrangement joins TRBV9 to TRBJ2-1, with 11 nucleotides matching TRBD2. J was trimmed by 6 bases and V by 0 bases; bases with no gene match: 2. The CDR3 totals 15 residues. Per germline, CDR1 SGDLS and CDR2 YYNGEE. The CDR3 coding sequence is TGTGCCAGCAGCGTAGTTGGACTAGCGGGCAATGAGCAGTTCTTC. It encodes CASSVVGLAGNEQFF.

J is TRBJ2-2 and V is TRBV12-2; the table's D call, TRBD2, has no DNA check behind it. TRBV12-2 is an annotated pseudogene. The CDR3 runs 18 residues. The CDR3 is CASRLAGWTGGNTGELFF. CDR3 nucleotide sequence: TGTGCAAGTCGCTTAGCGGGTTGGACGGGGGGGAACACCGGGGAGCTGTTTTTT.

This clone was observed a handful of times. The chain links TRBV28 to TRBJ1-5; D not certain. Germline lookup yields CDR1 MDHEN and CDR2 SYDVKM. Trimming removed 5 bases from V and 11 bases from J, with 13 bases in between. There are 12 residues in the CDR3. The CDR3 nucleotides are TGTGCCAGCAGTCCGGAGGTAGGTTCCCAGCATTTT. It codes for CASSPEVGSQHF.

The chain links TRBV10-1 to TRBJ2-5; 8 nucleotides align to TRBD2. Germline V lookup: CDR1 WNHNN, CDR2 SYGVQD (reference sequence). The CDR3 is 13 residues long. With 6 bases clipped from V and 4 bases from J, the junction kept 4 bases outside the gene matches. The CDR3 reads CASRGLVPETQYF. The CDR3 coding sequence is TGCGCCAGCAGGGGACTAGTCCCAGAGACCCAGTACTTC.

The V gene is TRBV27, the J gene TRBJ1-4; D uncertain. CDR1 is MNHEY and CDR2 is SMNVEV in the germline V gene (reference sequence). The CDR3 is 14 residues long. V was cut by 6 bases and J by 0 bases, with 8 bases left in between. The DNA of the CDR3 is TGTGCCAGCAGGCCAGAAACAACTAATGAAAAACTGTTTTTT. Protein sequence: CASRPETTNEKLFF. The full variable domain, rest sourced from reference TRBV27 and TRBJ1-4, is EAQVTQNPRYLITVTGKKLTVTCSQNMNHEYMSWYRQDPGLGLRQIYYSMNVEVTDKGDVPEGYKVSRKEKRNFPLILESPSPNQTSLYFCASRPETTNEKLFFGSGTQLSVL.

The chain combines TRBV4-2 with TRBJ2-3; 8 nucleotides align to TRBD2. CDR3 size: 17 residues. CDR1 is LGHNA, CDR2 YNFKEQ, per germline. Trimming took 1 base from V and 2 from J; bases not matched to a gene: 8. The CDR3 DNA reads TGTGCCAGCAGCCAAGGTGGAGGCGGGGGGCCCACAGATACGCAGTATTTT. Its translation is CASSQGGGGGPTDTQYF.

V is TRBV6-1 and J is TRBJ1-1, with D maybe TRBD1 (6 bases). The CDR3 length is 14 residues. Germline V lookup: CDR1 MNHNS, CDR2 SASEGT. V lost 1 base, J lost 4 bases, and 10 bases lay in between. As DNA, the CDR3 is TGTGCCAGCAGTGAAGAAACAGGGTTCACTGAAGCTTTCTTT. This translates into CASSEETGFTEAFF.

The chain recombines TRBV5-6 with TRBJ1-2; D is unresolved. Germline CDR1 SGHDT, CDR2 YYEEEE. This CDR3 spans 15 amino acids. V shed 3 bases and J shed 6 bases, with 18 bases lying between them. The CDR3 is CASSSPGGKSHGYTF. CDR3 bases: TGTGCCAGCAGCTCGCCGGGAGGGAAGAGCCATGGCTACACCTTC.

V gene TRBV5-1 combines with J gene TRBJ1-6; 9 positions agree with TRBD1. Germline trimming cut 1 base from V and 7 bases from J; bases unmatched to any gene: 6. In germline, CDR1 is SGHRS, CDR2 YFSETQ. The CDR3 loop spans 16 amino acids. The DNA for the CDR3 is TGCGCCAGCAGCTTGTTACAGGGGGCGCAAAATTCACCCCTCCACTTT. Its protein product is CASSLLQGAQNSPLHF.

Here the CDR3 reads CASSLRWGQGGLNTEAFF. CDR3 bases: TGTGCCAGCAGCCTGAGGTGGGGACAGGGTGGGTTGAACACTGAAGCTTTCTTT. V and J are TRBV14 and TRBJ1-1; 9 bases fit TRBD1. The V gene's germline CDR1 is SGHDN and CDR2 FVKESK. The CDR3 covers 18 residues. With V trimmed by 4 bases and J by 0 bases, 12 bases remained unmatched.

The rearrangement joins TRBV19 to TRBJ1-1; TRBD1 agrees at 8 bases. V shed 5 bases, J shed 0 bases, and the junction held 2 bases outside the gene matches. The CDR3 is 14 amino acids. In germline, CDR1 is LNHDA, CDR2 SQIVND (reference sequence). CDR3 in amino acids: CASSQGAVNTEAFF. CDR3 DNA: TGTGCCAGTAGTCAGGGGGCGGTGAACACTGAAGCTTTCTTT. Looking up the rest from reference TRBV19 and TRBJ1-1 gives the full variable domain: DGGITQSPKYLFRKEGQNVTLSCEQNLNHDAMYWYRQDPGQGLRLIYYSQIVNDFQKGDIAEGYSVSREKKESFPLTVTSAQKNPTAFYLCASSQGAVNTEAFFGQGTRLTVV.